Presented here are 8 T cell receptor beta chains from one specimen sequenced in a study of technical replicates of blood from a few donors. Here immunoSEQ multiplex PCR was the method, and the copy in TCRdb shows in-frame clones only, minus some. The table records tens of thousands of clones, around 93% of them present only once. The sequencing sample was made of T cells isolated from PBMCs. These receptors were taken from a human donor in good health.

V usage is TRBV30 and J usage is TRBJ2-1; D might be TRBD1 (6 bases). In germline, CDR1 is GTSNPN, CDR2 SVGIG (reference sequence). The CDR3 contains 15 residues. With 3 bases removed from V and 5 bases from J, the gap between germline ends came to 17 bases. The DNA of the CDR3 is TGTGCCTGGAGCCCGACAGGAGGATTAAACAATGAGCAGTTCTTC. This translates into CAWSPTGGLNNEQFF.

The rearrangement links TRBV7-6 to TRBJ2-1; a possible D gene is TRBD2 (6 bases). Per the germline V gene, CDR1 is SGHVS and CDR2 is FNYEAQ. Trimming took 3 bases from V and 6 from J, leaving 12 bases between them. There are 14 residues in the CDR3. The CDR3 bases are TGTGCCAGCAGCTTGCAGACTAGTATCAATGAGCAGTTCTTC. This sequence encodes CASSLQTSINEQFF.

The chain carries TRBV4-3 and TRBJ1-4; D is possibly TRBD1 (5 bases). The CDR3 contains 13 residues. Germline V gives CDR1 LGHNA, CDR2 YSLEER. Trimming removed 1 base from V and 7 bases from J, with 7 bases in between. CDR3: CASSQAGFEKLFF. The CDR3 region has the DNA TGCGCCAGCAGCCAAGCAGGGTTTGAAAAACTGTTTTTT.

The chain carries TRBV19 and TRBJ2-1, with 12 bases fitting TRBD2. This CDR3 comprises 16 residues. Germline V gene sequence: CDR1 LNHDA, CDR2 SQIVND (reference sequence). The junction had 6 bases not matched to a gene; V was cut back by 5 bases and J by 4 bases. The CDR3 spells CASSSRTSGVYNEQFF. The CDR3 DNA follows: TGTGCCAGTAGTTCGCGGACTAGCGGGGTTTACAATGAGCAGTTCTTC.

J is TRBJ1-4 and V is TRBV5-1; weak D call: TRBD1 (6 bases). In germline, CDR1 is SGHRS, CDR2 YFSETQ. The CDR3 length is 15 residues. V lost 6 bases, J lost 6 bases, and 18 bases lay in between. This chain's CDR3 is CASTQNQGPYEKLFF. CDR3 DNA sequence: TGCGCCAGCACCCAAAATCAGGGGCCCTATGAAAAACTGTTTTTT.

The gene calls are TRBV10-3 and TRBJ2-7; possibly TRBD1 for D (6 bases). Germline V lookup: CDR1 ENHRY, CDR2 SYGVKD. This CDR3 spans 15 amino acids. V dropped 0 bases and J dropped 2 bases, with 11 bases sitting between them. The CDR3: CAISESPGVPYEQYF. The CDR3 DNA sequence: TGTGCCATCAGTGAGTCACCAGGGGTTCCCTACGAGCAGTACTTC.

J is TRBJ2-3 and V is TRBV5-1; the D is unclear. Trimming removed 1 base from V and 7 bases from J, with 13 bases in between. Germline CDR1 and CDR2: SGHRS and YFSETQ. The CDR3 contains 14 residues. CDR3 in amino acids: CASSLSFELHTQYF. The DNA of the CDR3 is TGCGCCAGCAGCTTGAGCTTTGAGCTTCATACGCAGTATTTT.

The chain links TRBV27 to TRBJ2-3; 7 positions match TRBD2. The CDR3 length is 16 residues. Germline V gene lookup returns CDR1 MNHEY and CDR2 SMNVEV (reference sequence). Trimming removed 7 bases from V and 2 bases from J; junction bases left unmatched: 12. For the CDR3, the DNA is TGTGCCAGCACACCCGACCGAGGGACTATCACAGATACGCAGTATTTT. This codes for CASTPDRGTITDTQYF.